This T cell receptor (beta chain) was observed in a study of cytotoxic CD8 clonotypes in ibrutinib-treated CLL. Whole-study context: After a median of around 70 months, about 14 patients stayed remitted and 12 progressed; responses had been partial in around 25 and complete in 2. Broader study findings: T-cell clonality at baseline went above that of age-matched healthy donors and rose and fell with circulating CD8+ T-cell counts. Under therapy, public clonotypes either contracted or stayed stable, and they were uncommon. Higher clonality was seen at ibrutinib response and a return toward baseline at progression.

As for this clone: Antigen: not known.

Libraries were prepared by immunoSEQ multiplex PCR; TCRdb keeps only in-frame clonotypes and omits some of them. The sample gives over 200,000 clones, around 70% of which show up once; about 6% is in the top ten. V shed 1 base and J shed 8 bases, with 10 bases lying between them. This CDR3 is built from 13 residues. Per germline, CDR1 SGHNT and CDR2 YENEEA. The genes are TRBV11-3 and TRBJ2-3; D tentatively reads TRBD1 or TRBD2 (5 bases each). The source is a human donor with chronic lymphocytic leukemia. The sequences come from PBMCs, collected after 12 months of ibrutinib treatment. Here the CDR3 DNA reads TGTGCCAGCAGCTTAGCTGGGGCGGGTACGCAGTATTTT. This codes for CASSLAGAGTQYF.